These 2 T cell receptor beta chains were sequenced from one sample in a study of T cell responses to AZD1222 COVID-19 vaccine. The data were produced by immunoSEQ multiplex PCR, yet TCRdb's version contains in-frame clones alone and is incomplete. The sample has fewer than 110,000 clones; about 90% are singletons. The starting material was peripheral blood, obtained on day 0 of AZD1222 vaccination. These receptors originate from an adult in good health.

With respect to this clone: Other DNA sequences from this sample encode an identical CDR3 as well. CDR3 protein: CASSIVTEAFF. The CDR3 DNA sequence: TGTGCCAGTAGTATAGTCACTGAAGCTTTCTTT. The chain joins TRBV19 to TRBJ1-1; D is unresolved. The CDR3 totals 11 residues. Between the trimmed V and J ends, which lost 1 base and 4 bases, there was a span of 1 base. Germline V gene lookup returns CDR1 LNHDA and CDR2 SQIVND (reference sequence).

The CDR3 is CASLERRIRSEQYF. The CDR3 DNA reads as TGTGCCAGCCTGGAACGGCGTATTCGGTCCGAGCAGTACTTC. V and J are TRBV6-4 and TRBJ2-7, with unresolved D. Germline V CDR1 and CDR2: MRHNA, SNTAGT. The CDR3 runs 14 residues. V lost 8 bases to trimming and J lost 6 bases, with 20 bases between them.